This T cell receptor beta chain was identified in a study of identical twins. General study findings and limits: Not following the same donors, the study drew its conclusions from cross-sectional statistical analysis. Monozygotic twins shared more out-of-frame TCR alpha than recombination models predicted.

TCRdb reanalysed the 5' RACE reads using MiXCR and keeps one entry per CDR3 protein. The table records about 530,000 distinct CDR3 sequences, about 20% of them present only once. The CDR3 spans 16 residues. CDR1 and CDR2 from the germline V gene are SGHRS and YFSETQ. J gave up 0 bases and V 4 bases, and 5 bases lay outside the gene matches. About this clonotype itself: Its antigen remains unidentified.

This sample also appeared in a second study, on yellow fever vaccine responses in identical twins. That paper states: Twins reportedly had a vaccine T cell response that seemed partly convergent, partly personalized.

The V and J genes are TRBV5-1 and TRBJ2-1; 9 bases agree with TRBD2. The material sequenced was CD4+ T cells sorted from blood. This TCR was sampled from a woman younger than 35 in good health. This CDR3 is CASSIFSGSSYNEQFF. The CDR3 coding sequence is TGCGCCAGCAGCATCTTTAGCGGGAGCTCCTACAATGAGCAGTTCTTC.